The 13 T cell receptor beta chains below come from one sample, sequenced in a study of blood T cell repertoires in COVID-19. The protocol was immunoSEQ multiplex PCR, while the TCRdb copy is restricted to in-frame clones and leaves out a portion. This table holds around 90,000 clones, around 80% found once. The material sequenced was peripheral blood. All receptors come from a human donor in a cohort sampled during active COVID-19.

The chain has TRBV3-1 (or the pseudogene TRBV3-2) and TRBJ2-7, with 7 nucleotides matching TRBD2. Trimming cost V 1 base and J 6 bases; bases outside gene matches: 6. This CDR3 region has 14 residues. Germline V CDR1 and CDR2: LGHDT, YNNKEL (reference sequence). As DNA, the CDR3 is TGTGCCAGCAGCCAAGGGTTAGCGGGCCGCGAGCAGTACTTC. Its protein product is CASSQGLAGREQYF.

The chain has TRBV6-2 or TRBV6-3 and TRBJ2-7, with 9 bases lining up with TRBD1. J gave up 4 bases and V 2 bases, and 6 bases lay outside the gene matches. This CDR3 comprises 15 residues. Germline V gene sequence: CDR1 MNHEY, CDR2 SVGEGT. The CDR3 loop reads CASSYGGTGLYEQYF. The CDR3 DNA follows: TGTGCCAGCAGTTACGGAGGGACAGGGTTATACGAGCAGTACTTC.

The genes are TRBV28 and TRBJ1-5; maybe TRBD1 (5 bases). This CDR3 has 14 amino acids. The germline V gene encodes CDR1 MDHEN and CDR2 SYDVKM. Trimming took off 6 bases at V and 6 bases at J, with 15 bases between the two ends. The CDR3 is CASRRGHLSQPQHF. As DNA, the CDR3 is TGTGCCAGCAGAAGAGGACATCTAAGTCAGCCCCAGCATTTT.

This chain links TRBV7-7 with TRBJ1-1; TRBD1 is a possible D gene (5 bases). The V end lost 1 base, the J end lost 8 bases, and 11 bases lay between the germline ends. The CDR3 runs 13 residues. Germline V gives CDR1 SSHAT, CDR2 FNYEAQ (reference sequence). CDR3 coding DNA: TGTGCCAGCAGCTTAGACGGGGACTCGGAAGCTTTCTTT. This gives the protein CASSLDGDSEAFF. The full variable domain, rest sourced from reference TRBV7-7 and TRBJ1-1, is GAGVSQSPRYKVTKRGQDVTLRCDPISSHATLYWYQQALGQGPEFLTYFNYEAQPDKSGLPSDRFSAERPEGSISTLTIQRTEQRDSAMYRCASSLDGDSEAFFGQGTRLTVV.

This clone was observed a few times. V gene TRBV11-2 combines with J gene TRBJ2-7; TRBD2 agrees at 7 bases. Per germline, CDR1 SGHAT and CDR2 FQNNGV. CDR3 length: 14 residues. V dropped 1 base and J dropped 6; count of bases not matched to a gene: 6. This CDR3 is CASSLAGRAFEQYF. CDR3 coding DNA: TGTGCCAGCAGCTTAGCAGGGAGGGCCTTCGAGCAGTACTTC.

A few counts support this clone. The CDR3 DNA follows: TGCGCCAGCAGCATCTATAAGGGGGCTGGCTACACCTTC. Protein product: CASSIYKGAGYTF. J is TRBJ1-2 and V is TRBV5-1; the match to TRBD1 covers 7 bases. The germline V gene encodes CDR1 SGHRS and CDR2 YFSETQ. J was trimmed by 7 bases and V by 4 bases; bases with no gene match: 7. The CDR3 is made up of 13 amino acids.

In its sample, this clone was seen a few times. This chain connects TRBV5-1 to TRBJ2-7; D gene ambiguous. The CDR3 runs 14 residues. Trimming cost V 4 bases and J 1 base, with 12 bases left between them. The germline V gene has CDR1 SGHRS and CDR2 YFSETQ. The CDR3 coding sequence is TGCGCCAGCAGCCCGAAAACGGAGTCCTACGAGCAGTACTTC. Protein: CASSPKTESYEQYF.

The chain has TRBV6-5 and TRBJ2-7; 7 positions agree with TRBD2. CDR1 MNHEY and CDR2 SVGAGI come from the germline V gene. The CDR3 is made up of 11 amino acids. V trimming: 8 bases; J trimming: 5 bases; junction bases outside the gene matches: 3. CDR3 amino acids: CASGRGNEQYF. CDR3 nucleotide sequence: TGTGCCAGCGGGAGGGGTAACGAGCAGTACTTC.

The genes are TRBV5-1 and TRBJ1-2; perhaps TRBD1 as D (5 bases). The CDR3 is made up of 14 amino acids. CDR1 is SGHRS and CDR2 is YFSETQ in the germline V gene. The V end was cut by 0 bases, the J end by 6 bases, with 12 bases between. The CDR3 region has the DNA TGCGCCAGCAGCTTGGGTCAGGACAAGGATGGCTACACCTTC. Its translation: CASSLGQDKDGYTF.

This chain connects TRBV4-2 to TRBJ1-1; D ambiguous. The CDR3 runs to 15 residues. V lost 4 bases to trimming and J lost 1 base, with 13 bases between them. Germline V gene lookup returns CDR1 LGHNA and CDR2 YNFKEQ. CDR3 region: CASSREAASNTEAFF. The CDR3 DNA sequence: TGTGCCAGCAGCCGGGAGGCGGCTTCGAACACTGAAGCTTTCTTT.

Turning to this clone: The sample has other DNA sequences that encode this CDR3 too. V gene TRBV28 combines with J gene TRBJ2-7; the D gene is possibly TRBD1 (6 bases). The CDR3 is made up of 13 amino acids. In germline, CDR1 is MDHEN, CDR2 SYDVKM. V gave up 3 bases and J gave up 4 bases, with 10 bases separating them. In DNA form, the CDR3 reads TGTGCCAGCAGTTTGGGCAGGGGATACGAGCAGTACTTC. Encoded protein: CASSLGRGYEQYF.

The chain recombines TRBV18 with TRBJ2-7; 13 nucleotides match TRBD2. The CDR3 is made up of 15 amino acids. Germline CDR1 reads KGHSH; CDR2 reads LQKENI. V shed 4 bases, J shed 5 bases, and the junction held 5 bases outside the gene matches. In DNA form, the CDR3 reads TGTGCCAGCTCACAAGGACTAGCGGGAGTCCACGAGCAGTACTTC. Translation gives CASSQGLAGVHEQYF.

The chain carries TRBV19 and TRBJ2-1; 7 bases are shared with TRBD1. CDR1 and CDR2 (germline): LNHDA, SQIVND (reference sequence). V gave up 2 bases and J gave up 0 bases; unmatched junction bases: 1. The CDR3 totals 15 residues. CDR3 sequence: CASSIPGGSYNEQFF. For the CDR3, the DNA is TGTGCCAGTAGTATACCAGGGGGCTCCTACAATGAGCAGTTCTTC.